This TCR beta chain comes out of a study of OX40 agonist ivuxolimab in advanced cancers. Turning to the study itself: Participants averaged around 60 years of age (range about 23 to 80) and were roughly 80% male.

Blood was sampled at baseline, cycle 4 day 1, and cycle 7 day 1. For this clone: Its antigen is currently unknown.

Germline lookup yields CDR1 LNHDA and CDR2 SQIVND (reference sequence). The CDR3 contains 15 residues. With 4 bases clipped from V and 5 bases from J, the junction kept 8 bases outside the gene matches. Method: immunoSEQ multiplex PCR; TCRdb's copy keeps in-frame clones and lacks some. The sample consists of some 27,000 clones, roughly 85% of them appearing once. General study points: Patients with a partial response at 0.1-3.0 mg/kg had among the lowest clonal expansion. More expanded clones were found, on average, in CD8+ than in CD4+ T cells.

The sample here was CD4+ or CD8+ T cells sorted from blood, taken in a trial of the OX40 agonist ivuxolimab. The V call is TRBV19, the J call TRBJ1-1; 9 nucleotides line up with TRBD1. The source of this sequence is an adult with an advanced solid tumor such as melanoma, head and neck, liver or kidney cancer. As DNA, the CDR3 is TGTGCCAGTAGTAAACCGGGACAGGGAGTGACTGAAGCTTTCTTT. Translated: CASSKPGQGVTEAFF.